This T cell receptor (beta chain) was captured by sequencing in a study of chemoradiotherapy in HPV16-positive cancers. The study, taken as a whole, reports: Candidate HPV-specific clones and E7-related TCR motifs grew in tumor during treatment.

Sequencing was performed with immunoSEQ multiplex PCR; in TCRdb, only in-frame clones are kept and a portion is missing. Of around 6,600 clones in the sample, roughly 80% were seen once. The CDR3 has 11 residues. The germline gives CDR1 DFQATT, CDR2 SNEGSKA (reference sequence). Trimming pared 6 bases from V and 5 bases from J, leaving 11 bases between. About this clone: Its antigen is currently unknown.

Over chemoradiotherapy, repertoires were sampled more than once. The V call is TRBV20-1, the J call TRBJ2-7, with D maybe TRBD2 (6 bases). The clonotype originates from a human donor with HPV-associated anogenital cancer. The material was obtained from a patient who underwent chemoradiotherapy. For the CDR3, the DNA is TGCAGTGCAGCCCCTAGCGACGAGCAGTACTTC. As protein: CSAAPSDEQYF.